A single sample gave rise to the 19 T cell receptor beta chains below, sequenced in a study of cytomegalovirus exposure and HLA in healthy donors. Vbeta (60) and Jbeta (13) primers were used in the PCR. Method: immunoSEQ multiplex PCR; TCRdb's copy keeps in-frame clones and lacks some. Of about 90,000 clones in the sample, roughly 70% are singletons; the top ten hold about 22%. The source material was PBMCs. The receptors come from a man aged 25-45 years in good health and CMV-seropositive.

The chain recombines TRBV5-3 with TRBJ1-1; no definite D call. TRBV5-3 counts as an open reading frame of uncertain function. This CDR3 comprises 12 residues. Trimming took 1 base from V and 5 from J, leaving 6 bases between them. Here the CDR3 reads CARSLLETEAFF. As DNA, the CDR3 is TGTGCCAGAAGCTTGCTTGAGACTGAAGCTTTCTTT.

V usage is TRBV5-4 and J usage is TRBJ2-7; D unclear. The CDR3 has 12 residues. Trimming shortened V by 4 bases and J by 7 bases, and 12 bases separated the two germline ends. Germline V gene lookup returns CDR1 SGHNT and CDR2 YYREEE (reference sequence). The CDR3 protein is CASSDDGLEQYF. Written as DNA, the CDR3 is TGTGCCAGCAGCGACGACGGGTTAGAGCAGTACTTC.

The table lists this clone with a count of one. The rearrangement joins TRBV25-1 to TRBJ2-5, with TRBD2 matching 9 bases. The J call may be wrong; the DNA end is better matched by TRBJ2-7. This CDR3 has 14 amino acids. Per germline, CDR1 MGHDK and CDR2 SYGVNS. The CDR3 reads CASSGSGSSYEQYF. The DNA of the CDR3 is TGTGCCAGCAGTGGTAGCGGGAGCTCCTACGAGCAGTACTTC.

V and J are TRBV4-3 and TRBJ2-7, with 9 positions matching TRBD1. This CDR3 has 15 residues. V lost 3 bases to trimming and J lost 4 bases; unmatched junction nucleotides: 7. Germline V lookup: CDR1 LGHNA, CDR2 YSLEER. CDR3: CASSQAGTGIYEQYF. The DNA of the CDR3 is TGCGCCAGCAGCCAGGCCGGGACAGGGATTTACGAGCAGTACTTC.

The J gene is TRBJ2-3, the V gene TRBV5-6; 11 nucleotides line up with TRBD2. The CDR3 loop spans 16 amino acids. Germline loops: CDR1 SGHDT, CDR2 YYEEEE. V lost 5 bases, J lost 2 bases, and 7 bases stayed unmatched. CDR3 nucleotides: TGTGCCAGCAGTCTGCCGGGACTAGCGGTCACAGATACGCAGTATTTT. Encoded protein: CASSLPGLAVTDTQYF. The entire variable domain, with the rest obtained from reference TRBV5-6 and TRBJ2-3, is as follows: DAGVTQSPTHLIKTRGQQVTLRCSPKSGHDTVSWYQQALGQGPQFIFQYYEEEERQRGNFPDRFSGHQFPNYSSELNVNALLLGDSALYLCASSLPGLAVTDTQYFGPGTRLTVL.

The chain joins TRBV30 to TRBJ2-1, with a possible D match to TRBD2 (6 bases). V was cut by 5 bases and J by 8 bases, with 19 bases left in between. Germline V lookup: CDR1 GTSNPN, CDR2 SVGIG (reference sequence). There are 14 residues in the CDR3. CDR3 amino acids: CAWSRGTHRHEQFF. CDR3 DNA: TGTGCCTGGTCCCGTGGGACTCACAGGCATGAGCAGTTCTTC.

The CDR3 is CASAEGAKGYTF. The CDR3 coding sequence is TGCGCCAGCGCCGAAGGGGCCAAAGGCTACACCTTC. This chain uses TRBV5-1 with TRBJ1-2, with D maybe TRBD1 (5 bases). Trimming took 7 bases from V and 8 from J, leaving 15 bases between them. Germline V CDR1 and CDR2: SGHRS, YFSETQ. This CDR3 contains 12 residues.

The rearrangement joins TRBV7-2 to TRBJ1-1, with D hard to call. The CDR3 runs 13 residues. Trimming took 1 base from V and 1 from J, leaving 4 bases between them. Germline assignment: CDR1 SGHTA and CDR2 FQGNSA. In DNA, the CDR3 is TGTGCCAGCAGCTTAGAAGCGAACACTGAAGCTTTCTTT. Translated, it gives CASSLEANTEAFF.

This CDR3 reads CAWRLAGTYNEQFF. The CDR3 coding sequence is TGTGCCTGGAGGCTAGCGGGGACCTACAATGAGCAGTTCTTC. This chain connects TRBV30 to TRBJ2-1; TRBD2 aligns across 9 bases. Germline V gives CDR1 GTSNPN, CDR2 SVGIG (reference sequence). Trimming at V came to 3 bases and at J to 2 bases, leaving 2 bases not matched to a gene. CDR3 length equals 14 residues.

This clone was detected only a few times. The rearrangement links TRBV5-6 to TRBJ2-3; 8 bases are a match to TRBD1. V lost 4 bases, J lost 1 base, and 8 bases stayed unmatched. The CDR3 is made up of 16 amino acids. The germline gives CDR1 SGHDT, CDR2 YYEEEE. CDR3 protein: CASSPDRGPRTDTQYF. In DNA form, the CDR3 reads TGTGCCAGCAGCCCCGACAGGGGCCCTCGCACAGATACGCAGTATTTT.

The rearrangement links TRBV19 to TRBJ2-2; perhaps TRBD1 as D (6 bases). CDR1 LNHDA and CDR2 SQIVND come from the germline V gene (reference sequence). The CDR3 runs to 15 residues. V lost 3 bases and J lost 7, with 15 bases in between. The CDR3 is CASSIWGRRGGELFF. In nucleotides, the CDR3 is TGTGCCAGTAGTATTTGGGGGCGCCGAGGCGGGGAGCTGTTTTTT.

In DNA form, the CDR3 reads TGTGCCAGTAGTTATGACAGGAATCTGGATACGCAGTATTTT. Translated, it gives CASSYDRNLDTQYF. The chain recombines TRBV19 with TRBJ2-3; TRBD1 might be the D (6 bases). The CDR3 is 14 amino acids. Germline CDR1 and CDR2: LNHDA and SQIVND (reference sequence). Trimming removed 5 bases at V and 6 bases at J, with 15 bases between.

The V and J genes are TRBV4-2 and TRBJ2-7; D uncertain. V lost 0 bases, J lost 0 bases, and 12 bases lay in between. The CDR3 consists of 16 residues. Germline lookup yields CDR1 LGHNA and CDR2 YNFKEQ. CDR3 region: CASSQELLDFSYEQYF. CDR3 DNA: TGTGCCAGCAGCCAAGAATTATTAGACTTCTCCTACGAGCAGTACTTC.

The CDR3 sequence is CASRPNLSTEAFF. The DNA of the CDR3 is TGTGCCAGCAGACCAAACCTGAGCACTGAAGCTTTCTTT. This sequence joins TRBV6-5 and TRBJ1-1, with D unresolved. Trimming shortened V by 6 bases and J by 4 bases, and 12 bases separated the two germline ends. The germline V gene has CDR1 MNHEY and CDR2 SVGAGI. This CDR3 region has 13 residues.

The J gene is TRBJ1-2, the V gene TRBV27; 7 positions match TRBD1. Unmatched junction bases numbered 1, after V lost 3 bases and J lost 3 bases. This CDR3 has 13 amino acids. Germline CDR1 MNHEY, CDR2 SMNVEV (reference sequence). The CDR3 sequence: CASSFDRDYGYTF. The CDR3 DNA reads TGTGCCAGCAGTTTCGACAGGGACTATGGCTACACCTTC.

The chain uses TRBV5-1 and TRBJ2-3; 12 bases are shared with TRBD2. CDR1 and CDR2 from the germline V gene are SGHRS and YFSETQ. After removal of 2 bases from V and 0 bases from J, the junction contained 4 bases not matched to a gene. CDR3 length: 17 residues. The CDR3 reads CASSLMGTSGSTDTQYF. DNA for the CDR3: TGCGCCAGCAGCTTAATGGGGACTAGCGGGAGCACAGATACGCAGTATTTT.

This rearrangement joins TRBV19 to TRBJ2-1; TRBD2 matches 9 bases. V shed 4 bases, J shed 6 bases, and the junction held 7 bases outside the gene matches. The CDR3 is 15 residues long. Per germline, CDR1 LNHDA and CDR2 SQIVND (reference sequence). The CDR3 DNA follows: TGTGCCAGTAGTAGCATAGCGGGGGCAATCAATGAGCAGTTCTTC. Its translation is CASSSIAGAINEQFF.

V is TRBV7-6 and J is TRBJ2-7; a weak D match, TRBD2 (6 bases). Germline CDR1 SGHVS, CDR2 FNYEAQ. CDR3 length: 14 amino acids. The germline V and J ends were trimmed by 1 base and 2 bases, with 9 bases remaining between them. The CDR3 reads CASSLDPGAYEQYF. For the CDR3, the DNA is TGTGCCAGCAGCTTAGACCCGGGGGCCTACGAGCAGTACTTC.

The CDR3 region is CAWTREGQPQHF. CDR3 DNA sequence: TGTGCCTGGACCAGGGAAGGCCAGCCCCAGCATTTT. The chain uses TRBV30 and TRBJ1-5; the D gene is possibly TRBD1 (5 bases). V was cut by 4 bases and J by 7 bases, with 11 bases left in between. CDR3 size: 12 residues. Germline V gene lookup returns CDR1 GTSNPN and CDR2 SVGIG (reference sequence).